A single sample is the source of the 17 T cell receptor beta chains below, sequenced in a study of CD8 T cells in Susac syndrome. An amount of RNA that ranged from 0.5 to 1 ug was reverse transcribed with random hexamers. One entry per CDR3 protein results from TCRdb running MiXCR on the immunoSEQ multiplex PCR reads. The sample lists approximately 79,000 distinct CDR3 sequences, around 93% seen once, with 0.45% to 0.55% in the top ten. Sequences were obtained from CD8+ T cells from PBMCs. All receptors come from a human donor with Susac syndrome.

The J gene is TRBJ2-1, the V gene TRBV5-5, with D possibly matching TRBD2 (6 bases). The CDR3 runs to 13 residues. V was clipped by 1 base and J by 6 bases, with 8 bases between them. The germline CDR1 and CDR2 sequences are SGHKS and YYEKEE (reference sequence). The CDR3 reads CASSLYGSNEQFF. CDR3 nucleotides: TGTGCCAGCAGCTTGTACGGGAGCAATGAGCAGTTCTTC. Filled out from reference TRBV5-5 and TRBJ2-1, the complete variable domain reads DAGVTQSPTHLIKTRGQQVTLRCSPISGHKSVSWYQQVLGQGPQFIFQYYEKEERGRGNFPDRFSARQFPNYSSELNVNALLLGDSALYLCASSLYGSNEQFFGPGTRLTVL.

CDR3 DNA: TGTGCCAGCAGCTTGACGGGATTTCAGCCCCAGCATTTT. It translates to CASSLTGFQPQHF. This chain links TRBV5-8 with TRBJ1-5; D gene unclear. There are 13 residues in the CDR3. Germline-derived CDR1 and CDR2 are SGHTS and YDEGEE. V lost 1 base and J lost 6, with 8 bases in between.

Here the CDR3 reads CASSLEGTSGGFADTQYF. The CDR3 DNA reads as TGCGCCAGCAGCTTGGAGGGGACTAGCGGGGGGTTCGCAGATACGCAGTATTTT. The rearrangement uses TRBV5-1 and TRBJ2-3; 15 positions agree with TRBD2. Germline assignment: CDR1 SGHRS and CDR2 YFSETQ. Trimming removed 0 bases from V and 4 bases from J; junction bases left unmatched: 6. CDR3 length: 18 amino acids.

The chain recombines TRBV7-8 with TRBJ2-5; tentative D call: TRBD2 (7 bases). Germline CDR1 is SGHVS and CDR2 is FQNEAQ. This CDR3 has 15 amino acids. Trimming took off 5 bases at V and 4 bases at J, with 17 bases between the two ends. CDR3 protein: CASSETRGAPETQYF. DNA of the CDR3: TGTGCCAGCAGCGAAACACGGGGGGCCCCAGAGACCCAGTACTTC.

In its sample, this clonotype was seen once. CDR3 region: CASQSGAEGNIQYF. In DNA form, the CDR3 reads TGTGCCAGTCAGTCAGGGGCCGAAGGAAACATTCAGTACTTC. The chain employs TRBV19 and TRBJ2-4, with a tentative D call TRBD1 (6 bases). CDR1 and CDR2 (germline): LNHDA, SQIVND (reference sequence). CDR3 length equals 14 residues. Trimming pared 8 bases from V and 6 bases from J, leaving 17 bases between.

CDR3 residues: CASSLYPLAGVTGELFF. In DNA, the CDR3 is TGTGCCAGCAGCTTATATCCCCTAGCGGGGGTCACCGGGGAGCTGTTTTTT. The chain joins TRBV7-2 to TRBJ2-2, with 10 bases lining up with TRBD2. The CDR3 length is 17 residues. V shed 2 bases and J 4 bases; nucleotides not matched to a gene: 7. Germline V gives CDR1 SGHTA, CDR2 FQGNSA.

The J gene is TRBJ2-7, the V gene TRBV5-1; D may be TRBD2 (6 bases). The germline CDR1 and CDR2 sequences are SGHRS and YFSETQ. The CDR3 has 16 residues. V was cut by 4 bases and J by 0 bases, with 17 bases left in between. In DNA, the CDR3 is TGCGCCAGCAGCGAGCCCCTTAGCGGCAACTCCTACGAGCAGTACTTC. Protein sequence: CASSEPLSGNSYEQYF.

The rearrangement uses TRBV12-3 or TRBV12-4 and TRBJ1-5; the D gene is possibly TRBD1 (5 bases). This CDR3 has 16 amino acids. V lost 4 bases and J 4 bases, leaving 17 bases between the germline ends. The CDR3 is CASSSTMWGGNQPQHF. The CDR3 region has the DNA TGTGCCAGCAGTTCCACGATGTGGGGGGGGAATCAGCCCCAGCATTTT.

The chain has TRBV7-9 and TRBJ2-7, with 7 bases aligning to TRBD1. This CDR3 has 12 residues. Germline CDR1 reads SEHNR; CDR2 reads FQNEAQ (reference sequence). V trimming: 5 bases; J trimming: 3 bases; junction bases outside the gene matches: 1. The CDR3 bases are TGTGCCAGCAGCGGGACAGACTACGAGCAGTACTTC. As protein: CASSGTDYEQYF.

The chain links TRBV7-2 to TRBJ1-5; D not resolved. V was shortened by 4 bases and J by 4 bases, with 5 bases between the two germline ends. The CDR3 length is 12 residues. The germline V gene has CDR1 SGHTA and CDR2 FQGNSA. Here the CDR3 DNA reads TGTGCCAGCAGCTCGACAAATCAGCCCCAGCATTTT. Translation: CASSSTNQPQHF.

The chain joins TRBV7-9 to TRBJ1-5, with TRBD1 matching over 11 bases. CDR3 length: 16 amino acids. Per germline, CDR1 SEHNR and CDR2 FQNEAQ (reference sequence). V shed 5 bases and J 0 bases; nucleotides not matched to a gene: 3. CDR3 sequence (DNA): TGTGCCAGCAGCAAGGACAGGGGGCATAGCAATCAGCCCCAGCATTTT. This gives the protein CASSKDRGHSNQPQHF.

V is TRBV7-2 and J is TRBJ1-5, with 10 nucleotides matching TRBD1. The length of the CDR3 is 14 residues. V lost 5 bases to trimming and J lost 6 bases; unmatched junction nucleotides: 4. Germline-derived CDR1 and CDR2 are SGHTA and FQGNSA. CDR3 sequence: CASSTGTGVQPQHF. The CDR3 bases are TGTGCCAGCAGCACCGGGACAGGGGTTCAGCCCCAGCATTTT.

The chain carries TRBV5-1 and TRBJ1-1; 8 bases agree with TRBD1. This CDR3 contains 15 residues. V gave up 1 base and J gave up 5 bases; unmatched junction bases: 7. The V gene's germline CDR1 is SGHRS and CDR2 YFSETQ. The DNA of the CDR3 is TGCGCCAGCAGCTTGTCACAGGGGGGAGATACTGAAGCTTTCTTT. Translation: CASSLSQGGDTEAFF.

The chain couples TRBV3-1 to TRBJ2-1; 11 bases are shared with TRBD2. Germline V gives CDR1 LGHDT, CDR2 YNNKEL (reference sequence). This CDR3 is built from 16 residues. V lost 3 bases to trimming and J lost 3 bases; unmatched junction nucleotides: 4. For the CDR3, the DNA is TGTGCCAGCAGCCACCCACTAGCGGGGGACTACAATGAGCAGTTCTTC. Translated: CASSHPLAGDYNEQFF.

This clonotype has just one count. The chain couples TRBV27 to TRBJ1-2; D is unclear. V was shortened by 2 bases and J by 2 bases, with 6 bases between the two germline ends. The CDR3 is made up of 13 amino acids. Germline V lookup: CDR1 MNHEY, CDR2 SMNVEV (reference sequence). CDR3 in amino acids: CASSLKTNYGYTF. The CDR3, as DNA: TGTGCCAGCAGTTTAAAGACGAACTATGGCTACACCTTC.

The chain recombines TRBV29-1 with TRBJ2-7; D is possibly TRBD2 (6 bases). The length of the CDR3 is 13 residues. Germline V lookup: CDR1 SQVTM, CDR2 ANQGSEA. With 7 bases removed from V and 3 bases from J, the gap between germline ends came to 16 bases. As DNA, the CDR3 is TGCAGCGCCGCCGGGACTTCTTACTACGAGCAGTACTTC. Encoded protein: CSAAGTSYYEQYF.

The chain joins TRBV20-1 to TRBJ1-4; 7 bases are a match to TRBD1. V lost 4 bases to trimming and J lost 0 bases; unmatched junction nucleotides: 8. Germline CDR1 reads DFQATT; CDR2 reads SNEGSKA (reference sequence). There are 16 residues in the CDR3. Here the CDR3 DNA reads TGCAGTGCTACCGACAGGGATTCTGCAACTAATGAAAAACTGTTTTTT. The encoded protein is CSATDRDSATNEKLFF.